This entry is about one T cell receptor beta chain. What it recognizes is unknown. In TCRdb, the reads were re-called with MiXCR into one record per CDR3 protein. Of around 130,000 distinct CDR3 sequences in the sample, more than 20% were seen once. This entry is derived from a study of T cell repertoires in cytomegalovirus infection. At the level of the study: Matching HLA type and CMV infection were both indicated by public TCR beta signatures. The study's findings and limits: HLA-C-restricted CMV-specific TCR beta clonotypes were dominant in the ex vivo response. Of the TCR beta families, the public ones yielded a cumulative frequency that identified carriers of CMV plus the relevant HLA.

Germline CDR1 and CDR2: SGHAT and FQNNGV. The CDR3 consists of 13 residues. The V end lost 0 bases, the J end lost 6 bases, and 6 bases lay between the germline ends. J is TRBJ2-1 and V is TRBV11-2, with unresolved D. Sequencing was carried out using PBMCs, sequenced either directly or after in vitro stimulation (not recorded which). The sequence derives from a human donor in good health (CMV status not recorded). Some clones in this sample may be carry-over from other donors' samples. The chain's CDR3 is CASSLEPSNEQFF. CDR3 DNA: TGTGCCAGCAGCTTAGAGCCCTCCAATGAGCAGTTCTTC.